This T cell receptor beta chain derives from a study of human T cells and chemical hapten exposure. This clonotype came up many times. One entry per CDR3 protein, called by TCRdb with MiXCR from the RACE reads. The sample lists hundreds of thousands of distinct CDR3 sequences; over 6% were seen once. The germline gives CDR1 MNHEY, CDR2 SMNVEV (reference sequence). The CDR3 sequence is 12 residues long. V lost 7 bases and J lost 7, with 13 bases in between. Noted time point: patch test 2, 6 weeks after DPC sensitization. Treatment indicated: therapeutic diphenylcyclopropenone sensitization with weekly scalp DPC.

This clonotype was sampled from a woman between 18 and 29 years old with alopecia areata. Some clones in this sample may be carry-over from other donors' samples. J is TRBJ1-1 and V is TRBV27; no reliable D call. This specimen consisted of whole blood, obtained in connection with sensitization to the hapten diphenylcyclopropenone (DPC). The CDR3 bases are TGTGCCAGCAACAGACCATTGAGTGAAGCTTTCTTT. This translates into CASNRPLSEAFF.